Below, 25 T cell receptor beta chains from the same sample are listed, as sequenced in a study of T cells after yellow fever vaccination. Using its own MiXCR run on the 5' RACE reads, TCRdb lists one record per CDR3 protein. The sample includes some 420,000 distinct CDR3 sequences, 18% of them seen just once. This specimen consisted of PBMCs, obtained before the yellow fever booster vaccination. These TCRs come from a man aged 18 to 30 who received the YFV17D yellow fever vaccine.

In its sample, this clonotype was seen a few times. The CDR3 region is CASSPQTGSVDIQYF. CDR3 nucleotides: TGTGCCAGCAGCCCTCAAACAGGGTCGGTGGACATTCAGTACTTC. The chain joins TRBV7-8 to TRBJ2-4, with D possibly being TRBD1 (6 bases). The CDR3 is 15 amino acids. Trimming cost V 5 bases and J 8 bases, with 19 bases left between them. Germline loops: CDR1 SGHVS, CDR2 FQNEAQ.

This clonotype was found many times. The rearrangement joins TRBV5-5 to TRBJ1-6, with D unclear. V shed 3 bases and J shed 9 bases, with 7 bases lying between them. Germline V gene lookup returns CDR1 SGHKS and CDR2 YYEKEE (reference sequence). There are 12 residues in the CDR3. CDR3 loop: CASSSTTSPLHF. The CDR3 DNA reads TGTGCCAGCAGCTCTACTACTTCACCCCTCCACTTT.

The V gene is TRBV7-9, the J gene TRBJ2-1, with TRBD1 matching 12 bases. The CDR3 runs 15 residues. Per germline, CDR1 SEHNR and CDR2 FQNEAQ (reference sequence). Unmatched junction bases numbered 10, after V lost 6 bases and J lost 10 bases. The DNA for the CDR3 is TGTGCCAGCAGTTTTTGGGACAGGGGGCTGGTAGAGCAGTTCTTC. Protein sequence: CASSFWDRGLVEQFF.

This sequence joins TRBV6-1 and TRBJ1-1; possible D gene TRBD1, 6 bases. The germline V gene has CDR1 MNHNS and CDR2 SASEGT. The CDR3 has 15 residues. V gave up 7 bases and J gave up 5 bases, with 20 bases separating them. The CDR3 region is CASTAGEGGWTEAFF. The CDR3 DNA reads as TGTGCCAGCACCGCCGGGGAGGGGGGCTGGACTGAAGCTTTCTTT.

This clonotype was detected only a few times. This chain uses TRBV7-2 with TRBJ1-1; no clear D. CDR1 SGHTA and CDR2 FQGNSA come from the germline V gene. Trimming took 5 bases from V and 4 from J, leaving 14 bases between them. The CDR3 runs 14 residues. The CDR3 here is CASSGQPGFTEAFF. DNA of the CDR3: TGTGCCAGCAGCGGGCAGCCGGGGTTCACTGAAGCTTTCTTT.

There are many counts of this clonotype. The CDR3 DNA is TGCGCCAGCAGCTTGGTCGGGACTAGCGGTTCAGATACGCAGTATTTT. Protein sequence: CASSLVGTSGSDTQYF. The rearrangement links TRBV5-1 to TRBJ2-3; TRBD2 aligns across 11 bases. The length of the CDR3 is 16 residues. CDR1 is SGHRS, CDR2 YFSETQ, per germline. The V segment lost 0 bases and the J segment 4 bases; nucleotides outside the gene matches: 4.

The sample holds a few counts of this clonotype. For the CDR3, the DNA is TGTGCCAGCAGTCTATTAGCGGGGGGGCCGGTCAATGAGCAGTTCTTC. Its protein product is CASSLLAGGPVNEQFF. The rearrangement links TRBV6-6 to TRBJ2-1; 11 nucleotides match TRBD2. The CDR3 loop spans 16 amino acids. Germline lookup yields CDR1 MNHNY and CDR2 SVGAGI (reference sequence). The J segment lost 6 bases and the V segment lost 5 bases, leaving 9 bases of the junction unmatched.

A few counts support this clonotype. The J gene is TRBJ2-7, the V gene TRBV4-3; 11 positions agree with TRBD1. V was clipped by 3 bases and J by 6 bases; unmatched bases: 7. The CDR3 loop spans 15 amino acids. Germline CDR1 reads LGHNA; CDR2 reads YSLEER. The CDR3 region is CASSHQPGQGGEQYV. The DNA of the CDR3 is TGCGCCAGCAGCCACCAGCCGGGACAGGGGGGCGAGCAGTACGTC.

There are a few counts of this clonotype. V gene TRBV6-5 combines with J gene TRBJ2-1; TRBD1 matches 9 bases. CDR3 length equals 11 residues. Germline CDR1 MNHEY, CDR2 SVGAGI. The V and J ends lost 6 bases and 16 bases, in that order; junction bases with no gene match: 7. The CDR3 nucleotides read TGTGCCAGCAGCACAGGGACAGGGACATTCTTC. This encodes CASSTGTGTFF.

This clonotype has only a few counts. The V call is TRBV5-1, the J call TRBJ2-3; D unclear. Trimming removed 2 bases from V and 6 bases from J, with 10 bases in between. CDR1 and CDR2 (germline): SGHRS, YFSETQ. There are 13 residues in the CDR3. This CDR3 is CASSFSSRDTQYF. Here the CDR3 DNA reads TGCGCCAGCAGCTTTTCTAGTAGGGATACGCAGTATTTT.

The chain couples TRBV20-1 to TRBJ1-4, with 7 bases aligning to TRBD1. CDR3 size: 14 residues. J was trimmed by 7 bases and V by 2 bases; bases with no gene match: 7. Germline V CDR1 and CDR2: DFQATT, SNEGSKA (reference sequence). In nucleotides, the CDR3 is TGCAGTGCTAGACGACAGGGAGTTGTTGAAAAACTGTTTTTT. The encoded protein is CSARRQGVVEKLFF.

This clonotype occurred a few times. The V call is TRBV20-1, the J call TRBJ2-3; D is perhaps TRBD2 (7 bases). Trimming removed 1 base at V and 1 base at J, with 12 bases between. Germline assignment: CDR1 DFQATT and CDR2 SNEGSKA (reference sequence). The CDR3 runs to 15 residues. CDR3 bases: TGCAGTGCTAGAGGGGGGGGCCTAGGCACAGATACGCAGTATTTT. It encodes CSARGGGLGTDTQYF.

This clonotype was found many times. J is TRBJ1-1 and V is TRBV27; no definite D call. The CDR3 contains 12 residues. V was pared by 5 bases and J by 7 bases, with 11 bases between. The germline V gene has CDR1 MNHEY and CDR2 SMNVEV (reference sequence). The CDR3 here is CASSAPEGEAFF. CDR3 DNA: TGTGCCAGCAGTGCCCCGGAGGGTGAAGCTTTCTTT.

This clonotype was found a few times. The V gene is TRBV11-2, the J gene TRBJ2-1; D not resolved. The CDR3 runs 13 residues. Trimming took 5 bases from V and 4 from J, leaving 9 bases between them. CDR1 SGHAT and CDR2 FQNNGV come from the germline V gene. The DNA for the CDR3 is TGTGCCAGCAGCGTTCGGTTGTACAATGAGCAGTTCTTC. It translates to CASSVRLYNEQFF.

This clonotype was seen more than once but under ten times. The chain couples TRBV29-1 to TRBJ1-2; D gene uncertain. Deletions cut 4 bases from V and 5 bases from J, with 23 bases between. The CDR3 runs 16 residues. The germline V gene encodes CDR1 SQVTM and CDR2 ANQGSEA. This chain's CDR3 is CSVARSDNPPLYGYTF. The CDR3 nucleotides are TGCAGCGTTGCCCGGTCGGATAATCCTCCCCTATATGGCTACACCTTC.

The V gene is TRBV12-3 or TRBV12-4, the J gene TRBJ2-7, with TRBD2 matching over 14 bases. Trimming removed 5 bases from V and 8 bases from J; junction bases left unmatched: 5. The CDR3 loop spans 14 amino acids. In nucleotides, the CDR3 is TGTGCCAGCAGTGCTTGGACTAGCGGGGGGCAGCAGTACGTC. It is translated as CASSAWTSGGQQYV.

There are a few counts of this clonotype. V usage is TRBV4-1 and J usage is TRBJ1-2, with 11 bases matching TRBD1. The CDR3 covers 17 residues. The germline gives CDR1 MGHRA, CDR2 YSYEKL. V lost 1 base to trimming and J lost 7 bases; unmatched junction nucleotides: 11. The CDR3, as DNA: TGCGCCAGCAGCCAAGGCTTTTCAGGACAGGGGGCTGGTGGCTACACCTTC. As protein: CASSQGFSGQGAGGYTF.

This rearrangement joins TRBV28 to TRBJ1-2; no clear D gene. Germline V gene data show CDR1 as MDHEN and CDR2 as SYDVKM. Trimming pared 6 bases from V and 5 bases from J, leaving 10 bases between. The CDR3 contains 12 residues. In DNA, the CDR3 is TGTGCCAGCAGGCTTTCTTTGTATGGCTACACCTTC. Translating gives CASRLSLYGYTF.

The chain links TRBV7-9 to TRBJ2-7, with 10 bases matching TRBD2. With 4 bases clipped from V and 7 bases from J, the junction kept 7 bases outside the gene matches. The CDR3 length is 14 residues. The germline V gene has CDR1 SEHNR and CDR2 FQNEAQ (reference sequence). CDR3 sequence (DNA): TGTGCCAGCAGCTCAGCGGGGGGGCCGTGGGAGCAGTACTTC. It yields the protein CASSSAGGPWEQYF. The full variable domain, completed using reference TRBV7-9 and TRBJ2-7, is DTGVSQNPRHKITKRGQNVTFRCDPISEHNRLYWYRQTLGQGPEFLTYFQNEAQLEKSRLLSDRFSAERPKGSFSTLEIQRTEQGDSAMYLCASSSAGGPWEQYFGPGTRLTVT.

CDR3 sequence reads: CASSPFSGGQDTQYF. DNA for the CDR3: TGTGCCAGCTCACCGTTTAGCGGGGGGCAAGATACGCAGTATTTT. J is TRBJ2-3 and V is TRBV18; 10 nucleotides line up with TRBD2. The CDR3 length is 15 residues. In germline, CDR1 is KGHSH, CDR2 LQKENI. The J segment lost 5 bases and the V segment lost 3 bases, leaving 5 bases of the junction unmatched. The complete variable domain, with remaining parts taken from reference TRBV18 and TRBJ2-3, reads NAGVMQNPRHLVRRRGQEARLRCSPMKGHSHVYWYRQLPEEGLKFMVYLQKENIIDESGMPKERFSAEFPKEGPSILRIQQVVRGDSAAYFCASSPFSGGQDTQYFGPGTRLTVL.

This clonotype appeared a few times. The J gene is TRBJ1-1, the V gene TRBV5-8, with D hard to call. CDR1 is SGHTS and CDR2 is YDEGEE in the germline V gene. This CDR3 is 14 amino acids long. The V end was cut by 0 bases, the J end by 1 base, with 7 bases between. In DNA form, the CDR3 reads TGTGCCAGCAGCTTGGGCAGGCGGAACACTGAAGCTTTCTTT. It encodes CASSLGRRNTEAFF.

The chain couples TRBV5-1 to TRBJ2-7; 9 bases match TRBD1. This CDR3 is built from 15 residues. From germline, CDR1 is SGHRS and CDR2 YFSETQ. The ends lost 4 bases at V and 6 bases at J; junction bases unmatched: 11. CDR3 DNA: TGCGCCAGCAGCCCGGGACAGGGTGGAGGGAGCGAGCAGTACTTC. It translates to CASSPGQGGGSEQYF.

This clonotype was recorded many times. The chain employs TRBV7-9 and TRBJ2-3; D is perhaps TRBD2 (6 bases). V shed 1 base and J shed 0 bases, with 17 bases lying between them. The CDR3 covers 18 residues. Germline V gene data show CDR1 as SEHNR and CDR2 as FQNEAQ (reference sequence). In nucleotides, the CDR3 is TGTGCCAGCAGCTTAGGACTAGATTGGGGCACTAGCACAGATACGCAGTATTTT. Residues: CASSLGLDWGTSTDTQYF.

This clonotype has a handful of counts. The rearrangement joins TRBV4-3 to TRBJ2-7; D remains unclear. CDR1 is LGHNA, CDR2 YSLEER, per germline. This CDR3 contains 14 residues. Trimming removed 4 bases at V and 3 bases at J, with 13 bases between. CDR3 in amino acids: CASSPLGPSYEQYF. The DNA of the CDR3 is TGCGCCAGCAGCCCCCTCGGCCCGAGCTACGAGCAGTACTTC.

This sequence joins TRBV4-1 and TRBJ2-7; the D gene is possibly TRBD2 (6 bases). Trimming took off 5 bases at V and 2 bases at J, with 22 bases between the two ends. Germline CDR1 MGHRA, CDR2 YSYEKL. CDR3 size: 17 residues. CDR3 sequence: CASSYKAGQEETYEQYF. CDR3 bases: TGCGCCAGCAGCTATAAGGCGGGGCAGGAGGAAACCTACGAGCAGTACTTC.